These T cell receptor beta chains were read from a single sample in a study of blood T cell repertoires in COVID-19. The repertoire was sequenced with immunoSEQ multiplex PCR; TCRdb's copy has only in-frame clones and lacks some. The sample lists 85,000 or so clones, 86% occurring once. Sequenced: peripheral blood. The receptor set was obtained from a man aged 50 or older with active or convalescent COVID-19. Both conserved end residues are part of each CDR3. D genes are given only for firm matches. Rows may omit the clone size; those that give it use once, few, many or a size class.

j_call v_call d_call clone_size cdr3_aa cdr3_nt
TRBJ2-5 TRBV7-2 TRBD1 NA CASSPWTGEETQYF TGTGCCAGCAGCCCCTGGACAGGGGAGGAGACCCAGTACTTC
TRBJ2-3 TRBV14 NA NA CASSQLPPQADTQYF TGTGCCAGCAGCCAGCTACCTCCCCAGGCAGATACGCAGTATTTT
TRBJ2-1 TRBV7-2 TRBD1 NA CASSTWTGGGYEQFF TGTGCCAGCAGCACCTGGACAGGGGGCGGGTATGAGCAGTTCTTC
TRBJ2-5 TRBV7-2 TRBD2 NA CASSSRLAGDLETQYF TGTGCCAGCAGCAGCAGACTAGCGGGGGACCTAGAGACCCAGTACTTC
TRBJ1-6 TRBV9 NA few CASRQGGSPLHF TGTGCCAGCAGACAGGGAGGGTCACCCCTCCACTTT
TRBJ2-1 TRBV29-1 TRBD2 NA CSVEGLAGTTAYNEQFF TGCAGCGTGGAAGGACTAGCGGGAACTACGGCCTACAATGAGCAGTTCTTC
TRBJ1-5 TRBV15 TRBD1 NA CATSRAKDRGRWEDQPQHF TGTGCCACCAGCAGGGCTAAGGACAGGGGGAGATGGGAGGATCAGCCCCAGCATTTT
TRBJ1-2 TRBV28 NA NA CASSHPLGGYGYTF TGTGCCAGCAGCCACCCGCTAGGGGGCTATGGCTACACCTTC
TRBJ1-6 TRBV6-6 NA few CASSRAGTPSIPRRSPLHF TGTGCCAGCAGTCGGGCCGGGACACCTTCGATCCCGAGGAGGTCACCCCTCCACTTT
TRBJ1-1 TRBV6-1 NA NA CASSEASGWTEAFF TGTGCCAGCAGTGAAGCGTCAGGGTGGACTGAAGCTTTCTTT
TRBJ1-2 TRBV18 NA NA CASSRPVGPFWGYTF TGTGCCAGCTCACGTCCTGTGGGGCCGTTTTGGGGCTACACCTTC
TRBJ1-6 TRBV6-6 NA few CASSPQAGGSSYNSPLHF TGTGCCAGCAGTCCCCAGGCGGGGGGAAGCTCCTATAATTCACCCCTCCACTTT
TRBJ2-2 TRBV18 NA NA CASSPPGKGADTGELFF TGTGCCAGCTCACCACCGGGGAAAGGGGCGGACACCGGGGAGCTGTTTTTT
TRBJ2-5 TRBV5-1 TRBD1 few CASSLEGAHRRETQYF TGCGCCAGCAGCTTGGAGGGGGCACACCGGCGGGAGACCCAGTACTTC
TRBJ2-7 TRBV21-1 NA NA CASSKGSPRDRKYEQYF TGTGCCAGCAGCAAAGGTTCCCCCCGGGATCGCAAATACGAGCAGTACTTC
TRBJ1-4 TRBV7-9 TRBD1 NA CASSSTGRALANEKLFF TGTGCCAGCAGCTCGACAGGGCGGGCTTTGGCTAATGAAAAACTGTTTTTT
TRBJ1-6 TRBV27 NA NA CASSLPDRGGNSPLHF TGTGCCAGCAGTTTACCCGACCGGGGAGGTAATTCACCCCTCCACTTT
TRBJ1-4 TRBV19 NA NA CASNNQGNEKLFF TGTGCCAGTAATAATCAGGGTAATGAAAAACTGTTTTTT
TRBJ1-5 TRBV28 NA once CASSLRQHNQPQHF TGTGCCAGCAGTTTAAGACAGCACAATCAGCCCCAGCATTTT
TRBJ1-2 TRBV30 NA NA CAWSLSREVVYGYTF TGTGCCTGGAGCTTATCCAGGGAAGTAGTCTATGGCTACACCTTC
TRBJ1-5 TRBV2 NA NA CASSTPDSIYQPQHF TGTGCCAGCAGTACCCCCGACAGTATCTATCAGCCCCAGCATTTT
TRBJ2-2 TRBV19 NA NA CASSTRSGFDTGELFF TGTGCCAGTAGTACAAGATCAGGGTTCGACACCGGGGAGCTGTTTTTT
TRBJ2-1 TRBV12-5 TRBD2 NA CASGSSGDAYNEQFF TGTGCTAGTGGGAGTAGCGGGGATGCCTACAATGAGCAGTTCTTC
TRBJ2-7 TRBV27 TRBD1 NA CASSPEGRGIHEQYF TGTGCCAGCAGCCCCGAGGGCAGGGGGATCCACGAGCAGTACTTC
TRBJ2-7 TRBV18 TRBD2 NA CASSRAGGPSYEQYF TGTGCCAGCTCACGGGCGGGAGGGCCGTCCTACGAGCAGTACTTC
TRBJ2-7 TRBV6-2/TRBV6-3 NA few CASSYGFRGGEQYF TGTGCCAGCAGTTACGGTTTCAGGGGTGGAGAGCAGTACTTC
TRBJ2-3 TRBV18 TRBD1 few CASSGGQGSTDTQYF TGTGCCAGCTCAGGAGGACAGGGCTCCACAGATACGCAGTATTTT
TRBJ2-1 TRBV7-2 NA NA CASSLELGGQDEQFF TGTGCCAGCAGCTTAGAACTAGGGGGTCAGGATGAGCAGTTCTTC
TRBJ2-7 TRBV5-4 TRBD2 NA CASSLYGTSGFYEQYF TGTGCCAGCAGCTTGTATGGGACTAGCGGTTTCTACGAGCAGTACTTC
TRBJ2-1 TRBV24-1 TRBD2 once CATSAPGGGLGNEQFF TGTGCCACCAGCGCGCCCGGCGGGGGGCTCGGCAATGAGCAGTTCTTC
TRBJ1-6 TRBV27 NA NA CASATSGYNSPLHF TGTGCCAGCGCAACCTCAGGATATAATTCACCCCTCCACTTT
TRBJ1-1 TRBV12-3/TRBV12-4 NA NA CASSFLGDTEAFF TGTGCCAGCAGTTTTCTCGGTGACACTGAAGCTTTCTTT
TRBJ2-7 TRBV5-4 NA NA CASSLVPVSYEQYF TGTGCCAGCAGCTTGGTTCCGGTTTCCTACGAGCAGTACTTC
TRBJ2-7 TRBV19 TRBD1 NA CASSTRDRPLLEQYF TGTGCCAGTAGTACCCGGGACAGGCCACTTTTGGAGCAGTACTTC
TRBJ2-4 TRBV28 NA NA CASSFTGKNIQYF TGTGCCAGCAGTTTTACGGGGAAAAACATTCAGTACTTC
TRBJ1-1 TRBV5-1 NA NA CASSLGSNTEAFF TGCGCCAGCAGCCTAGGTTCGAACACTGAAGCTTTCTTT
TRBJ1-3 TRBV19 NA NA CASSPAGNSGNTIYF TGTGCCAGTAGTCCGGCGGGCAACTCTGGAAACACCATATATTTT